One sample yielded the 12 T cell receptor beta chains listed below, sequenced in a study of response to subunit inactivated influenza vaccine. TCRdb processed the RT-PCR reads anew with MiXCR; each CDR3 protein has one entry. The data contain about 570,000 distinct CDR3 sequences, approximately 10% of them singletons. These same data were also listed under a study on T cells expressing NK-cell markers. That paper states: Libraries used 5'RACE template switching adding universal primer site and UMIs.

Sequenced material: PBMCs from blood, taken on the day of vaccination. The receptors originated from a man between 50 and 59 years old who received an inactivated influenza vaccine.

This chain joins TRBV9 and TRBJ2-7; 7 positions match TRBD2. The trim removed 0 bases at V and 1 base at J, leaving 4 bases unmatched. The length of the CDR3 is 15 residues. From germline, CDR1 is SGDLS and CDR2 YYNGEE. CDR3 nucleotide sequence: TGTGCCAGCAGCGTAGCCAGCGGGATTTCCTACGAGCAGTACTTC. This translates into CASSVASGISYEQYF.

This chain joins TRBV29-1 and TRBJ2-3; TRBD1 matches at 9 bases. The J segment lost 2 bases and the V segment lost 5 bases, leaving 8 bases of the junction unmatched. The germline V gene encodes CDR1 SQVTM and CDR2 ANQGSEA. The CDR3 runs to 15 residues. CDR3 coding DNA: TGCAGCGTTTGGGCCCGGGACAGGGCCACAGATACGCAGTATTTT. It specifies CSVWARDRATDTQYF.

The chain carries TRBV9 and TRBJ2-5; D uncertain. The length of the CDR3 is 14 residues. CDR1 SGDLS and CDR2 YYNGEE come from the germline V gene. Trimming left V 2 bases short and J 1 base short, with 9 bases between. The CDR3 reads CASSVDGVQETQYF. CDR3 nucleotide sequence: TGTGCCAGCAGCGTGGACGGAGTCCAAGAGACCCAGTACTTC.

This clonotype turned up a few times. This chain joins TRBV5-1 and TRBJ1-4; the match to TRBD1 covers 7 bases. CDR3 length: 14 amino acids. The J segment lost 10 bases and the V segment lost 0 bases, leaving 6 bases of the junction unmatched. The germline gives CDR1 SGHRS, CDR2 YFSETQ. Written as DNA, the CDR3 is TGCGCCAGCAGCTTGGAACAGCCAGGGGGAAAACTGTTTTTT. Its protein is CASSLEQPGGKLFF.

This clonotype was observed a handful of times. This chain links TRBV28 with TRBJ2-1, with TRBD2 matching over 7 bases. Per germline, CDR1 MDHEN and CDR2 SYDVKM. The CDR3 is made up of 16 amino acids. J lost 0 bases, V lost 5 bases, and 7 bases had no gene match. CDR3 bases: TGTGCCAGCAGTCTCACCCGGGGGGACTCCTACAATGAGCAGTTCTTC. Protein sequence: CASSLTRGDSYNEQFF.

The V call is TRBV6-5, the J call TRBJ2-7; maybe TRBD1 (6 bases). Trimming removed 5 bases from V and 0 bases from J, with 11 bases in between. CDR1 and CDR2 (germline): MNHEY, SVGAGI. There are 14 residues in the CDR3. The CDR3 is CASSHRADSYEQYF. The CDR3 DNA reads TGTGCCAGCAGTCACAGGGCTGACTCCTACGAGCAGTACTTC.

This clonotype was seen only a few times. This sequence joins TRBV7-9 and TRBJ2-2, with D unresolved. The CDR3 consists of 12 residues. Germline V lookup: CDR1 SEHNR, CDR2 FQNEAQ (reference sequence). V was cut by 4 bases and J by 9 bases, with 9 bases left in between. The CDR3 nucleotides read TGTGCCAGCAGCTCCAATGACAGGGAGCTGTTTTTT. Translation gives CASSSNDRELFF.

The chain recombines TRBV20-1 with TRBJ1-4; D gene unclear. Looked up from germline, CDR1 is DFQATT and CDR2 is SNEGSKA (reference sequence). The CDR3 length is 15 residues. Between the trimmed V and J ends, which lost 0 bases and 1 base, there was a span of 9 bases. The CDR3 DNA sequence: TGCAGTGCTAGAGATTACCAGTTAACTAATGAAAAACTGTTTTTT. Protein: CSARDYQLTNEKLFF.

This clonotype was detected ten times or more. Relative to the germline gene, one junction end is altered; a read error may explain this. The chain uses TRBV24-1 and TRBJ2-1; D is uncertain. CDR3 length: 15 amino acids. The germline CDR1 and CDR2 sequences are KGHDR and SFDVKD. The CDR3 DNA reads TGTGCCACCAGTGATTTGCCTGGCTCCCACAATGAGCAGTTCTTC. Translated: CATSDLPGSHNEQFF.

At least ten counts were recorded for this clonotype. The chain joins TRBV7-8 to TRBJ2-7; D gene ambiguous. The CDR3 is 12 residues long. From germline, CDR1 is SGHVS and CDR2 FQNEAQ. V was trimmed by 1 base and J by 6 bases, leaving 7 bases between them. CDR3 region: CASSLVVGEQYF. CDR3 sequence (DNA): TGTGCCAGCAGCTTAGTGGTCGGCGAGCAGTACTTC. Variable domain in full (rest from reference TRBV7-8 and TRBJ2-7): GAGVSQSPRYKVAKRGQDVALRCDPISGHVSLFWYQQALGQGPEFLTYFQNEAQLDKSGLPSDRFFAERPEGSVSTLKIQRTQQEDSAVYLCASSLVVGEQYFGPGTRLTVT.

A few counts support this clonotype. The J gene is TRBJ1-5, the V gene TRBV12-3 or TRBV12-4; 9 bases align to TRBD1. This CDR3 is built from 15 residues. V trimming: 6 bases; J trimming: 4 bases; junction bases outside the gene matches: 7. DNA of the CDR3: TGTGCCAGCAGCAGAACAGGGACAGGGAATCAGCCCCAGCATTTT. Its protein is CASSRTGTGNQPQHF.

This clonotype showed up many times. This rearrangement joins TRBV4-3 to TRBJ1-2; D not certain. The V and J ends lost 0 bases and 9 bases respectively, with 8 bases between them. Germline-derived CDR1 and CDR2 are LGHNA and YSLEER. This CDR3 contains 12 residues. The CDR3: CASSQDRVRYTF. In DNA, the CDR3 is TGCGCCAGCAGCCAAGATCGAGTTCGCTACACCTTC.